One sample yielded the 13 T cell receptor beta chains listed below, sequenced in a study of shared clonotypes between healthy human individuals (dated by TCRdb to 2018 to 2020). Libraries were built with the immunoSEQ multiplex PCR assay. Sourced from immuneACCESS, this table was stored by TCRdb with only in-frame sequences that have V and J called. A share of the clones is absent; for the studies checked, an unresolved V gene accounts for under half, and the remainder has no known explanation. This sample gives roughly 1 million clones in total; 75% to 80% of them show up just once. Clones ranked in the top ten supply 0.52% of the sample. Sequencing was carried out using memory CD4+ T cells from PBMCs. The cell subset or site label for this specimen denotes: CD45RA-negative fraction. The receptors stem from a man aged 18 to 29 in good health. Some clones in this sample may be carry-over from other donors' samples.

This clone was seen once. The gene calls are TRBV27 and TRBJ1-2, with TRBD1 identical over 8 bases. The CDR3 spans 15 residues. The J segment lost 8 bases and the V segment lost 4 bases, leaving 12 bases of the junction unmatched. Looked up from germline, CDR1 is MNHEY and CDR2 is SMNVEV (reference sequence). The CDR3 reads CASSSGQVGSYGYTF. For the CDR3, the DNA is TGTGCCAGCAGTTCGGGACAGGTGGGGTCTTACGGCTACACCTTC.

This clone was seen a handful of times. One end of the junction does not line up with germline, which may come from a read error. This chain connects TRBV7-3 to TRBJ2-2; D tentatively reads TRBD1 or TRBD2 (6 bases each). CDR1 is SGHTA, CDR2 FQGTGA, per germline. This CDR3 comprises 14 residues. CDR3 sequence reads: CASSITGATGELFF. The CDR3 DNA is TGTGCCAGCAGCATAACGGGGGCCACCGGGGAGCTGTTTTTT.

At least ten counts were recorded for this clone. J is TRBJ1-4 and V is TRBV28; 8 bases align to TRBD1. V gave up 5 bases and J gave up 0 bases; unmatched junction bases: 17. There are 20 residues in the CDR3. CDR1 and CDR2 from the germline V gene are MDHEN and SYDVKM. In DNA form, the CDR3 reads TGTGCCAGCAGTCGACCCCTCGGGGGGACAGGCCGGGCAACTAATGAAAAACTGTTTTTT. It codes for CASSRPLGGTGRATNEKLFF.

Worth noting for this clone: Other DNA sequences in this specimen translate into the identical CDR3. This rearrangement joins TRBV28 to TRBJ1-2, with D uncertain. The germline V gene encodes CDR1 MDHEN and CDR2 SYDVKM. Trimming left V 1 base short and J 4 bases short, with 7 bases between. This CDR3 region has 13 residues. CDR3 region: CASSLYGGYGYTF. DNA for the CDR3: TGTGCCAGCAGTTTATACGGCGGCTATGGCTACACCTTC.

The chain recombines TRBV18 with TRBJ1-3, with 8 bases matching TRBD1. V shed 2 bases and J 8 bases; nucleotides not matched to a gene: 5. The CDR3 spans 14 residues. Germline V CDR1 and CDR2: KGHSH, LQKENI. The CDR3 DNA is TGTGCCAGCTCACCATGGACAGGGCCAGACACCATATATTTT. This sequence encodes CASSPWTGPDTIYF.

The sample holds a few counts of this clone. Here the CDR3 DNA reads TGCGCCAGCAGCTTAGGGGTAGGCCCTGGAAACACCATATATTTT. It specifies CASSLGVGPGNTIYF. This chain joins TRBV5-1 and TRBJ1-3; maybe TRBD1 (5 bases). Trimming took off 2 bases at V and 2 bases at J, with 11 bases between the two ends. Germline-derived CDR1 and CDR2 are SGHRS and YFSETQ. The CDR3 consists of 15 residues.

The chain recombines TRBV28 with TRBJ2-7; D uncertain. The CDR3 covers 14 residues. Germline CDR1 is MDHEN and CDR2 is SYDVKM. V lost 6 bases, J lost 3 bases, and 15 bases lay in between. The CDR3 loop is CASRGSSRGYEQYF. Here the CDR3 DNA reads TGTGCCAGCAGGGGTAGTTCCAGAGGCTACGAGCAGTACTTC.

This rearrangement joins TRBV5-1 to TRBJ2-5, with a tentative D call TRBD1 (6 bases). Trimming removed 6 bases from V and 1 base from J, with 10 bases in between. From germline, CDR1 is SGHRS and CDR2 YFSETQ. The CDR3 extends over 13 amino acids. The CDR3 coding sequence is TGCGCCAGCATCGAGGACAGCCAAGAGACCCAGTACTTC. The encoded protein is CASIEDSQETQYF. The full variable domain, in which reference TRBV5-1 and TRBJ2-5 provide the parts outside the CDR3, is KAGVTQTPRYLIKTRGQQVTLSCSPISGHRSVSWYQQTPGQGLQFLFEYFSETQRNKGNFPGRFSGRQFSNSRSEMNVSTLELGDSALYLCASIEDSQETQYFGPGTRLLVL.

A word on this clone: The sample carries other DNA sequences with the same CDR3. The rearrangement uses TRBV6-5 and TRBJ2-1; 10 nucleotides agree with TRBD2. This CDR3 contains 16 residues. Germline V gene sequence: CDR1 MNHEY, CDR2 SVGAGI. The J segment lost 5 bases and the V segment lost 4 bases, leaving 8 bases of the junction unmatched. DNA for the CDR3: TGTGCCAGCAGTTCCCCTAGCGGGAGAGGCCACAATGAGCAGTTCTTC. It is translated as CASSSPSGRGHNEQFF.

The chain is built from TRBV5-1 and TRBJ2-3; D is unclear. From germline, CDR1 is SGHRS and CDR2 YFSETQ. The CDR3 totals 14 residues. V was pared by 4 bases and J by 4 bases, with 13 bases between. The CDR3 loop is CASSPRRVSDTQYF. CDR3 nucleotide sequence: TGCGCCAGCAGCCCCCGTAGGGTTTCAGATACGCAGTATTTT.

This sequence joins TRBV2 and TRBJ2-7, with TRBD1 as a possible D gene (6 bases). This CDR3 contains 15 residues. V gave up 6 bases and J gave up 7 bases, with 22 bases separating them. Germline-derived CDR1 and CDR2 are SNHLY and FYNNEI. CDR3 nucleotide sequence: TGTGCCAGCAGGCTACAGGGTTTTCGATCTGGGGAGCAGTACTTC. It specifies CASRLQGFRSGEQYF. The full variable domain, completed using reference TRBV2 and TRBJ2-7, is EPEVTQTPSHQVTQMGQEVILRCVPISNHLYFYWYRQILGQKVEFLVSFYNNEISEKSEIFDDQFSVERPDGSNFTLKIRSTKLEDSAMYFCASRLQGFRSGEQYFGPGTRLTVT.

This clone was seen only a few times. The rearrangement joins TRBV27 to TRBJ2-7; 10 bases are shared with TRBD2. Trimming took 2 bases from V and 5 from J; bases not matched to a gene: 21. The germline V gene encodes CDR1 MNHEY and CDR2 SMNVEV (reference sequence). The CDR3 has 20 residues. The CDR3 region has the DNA TGTGCCAGCAGTTTACGCGGGCTAGCGGGAGAGATCAAGAGGGCCCACGAGCAGTACTTC. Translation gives CASSLRGLAGEIKRAHEQYF.

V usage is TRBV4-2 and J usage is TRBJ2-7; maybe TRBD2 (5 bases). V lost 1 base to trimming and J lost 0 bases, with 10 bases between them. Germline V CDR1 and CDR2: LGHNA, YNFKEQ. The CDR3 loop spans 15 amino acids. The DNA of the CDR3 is TGTGCCAGCAGCCAAGTAGCGCTGAGCTCCTACGAGCAGTACTTC. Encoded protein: CASSQVALSSYEQYF.